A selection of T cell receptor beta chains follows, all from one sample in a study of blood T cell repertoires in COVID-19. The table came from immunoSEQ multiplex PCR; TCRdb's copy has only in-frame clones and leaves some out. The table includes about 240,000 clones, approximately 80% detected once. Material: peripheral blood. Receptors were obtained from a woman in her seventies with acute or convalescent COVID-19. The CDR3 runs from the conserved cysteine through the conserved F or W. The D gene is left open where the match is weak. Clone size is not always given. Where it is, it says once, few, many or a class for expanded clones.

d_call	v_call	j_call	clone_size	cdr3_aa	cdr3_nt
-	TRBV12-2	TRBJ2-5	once	CASRLGLAGGQETQYF	TGTGCAAGTCGCTTAGGCCTAGCGGGGGGGCAAGAGACCCAGTACTTC
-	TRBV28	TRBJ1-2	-	CASNLPGQNGYTF	TGTGCCAGCAACCTTCCTGGACAGAATGGCTACACCTTC
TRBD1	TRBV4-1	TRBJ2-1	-	CASSRTWDRGLRAYKNEQFF	TGCGCCAGCAGCCGCACCTGGGACAGGGGGCTGCGGGCTTATAAGAATGAGCAGTTCTTC
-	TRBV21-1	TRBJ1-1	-	CASSPSWVGTAGRYTEAFF	TGTGCCAGCAGCCCATCTTGGGTCGGTACGGCGGGGAGGTACACTGAAGCTTTCTTT
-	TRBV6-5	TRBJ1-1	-	CASGRNTEAFF	TGTGCCAGCGGGAGGAACACTGAAGCTTTCTTT
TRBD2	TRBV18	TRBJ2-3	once	CASSPRGTSGGNTDTQYF	TGTGCCAGCTCACCACGGGGGACTAGCGGGGGGAACACAGATACGCAGTATTTT
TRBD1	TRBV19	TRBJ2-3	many	CASDSRTGPTDTQYF	TGTGCCAGTGACTCCAGGACAGGGCCCACAGATACGCAGTATTTT
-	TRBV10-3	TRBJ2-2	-	CAISSQGPYTGELFF	TGTGCCATCAGTTCACAGGGCCCGTACACCGGGGAGCTGTTTTTT
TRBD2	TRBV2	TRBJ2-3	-	CASTRPGLADTDTQYF	TGTGCCAGCACACGTCCGGGACTAGCGGACACAGATACGCAGTATTTT
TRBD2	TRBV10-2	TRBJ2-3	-	CASSRTGGALSDTQYF	TGCGCCAGCTCCCGAACCGGGGGGGCCTTATCAGATACGCAGTATTTT
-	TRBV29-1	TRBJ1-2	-	CSVEVVRPGGYTF	TGCAGCGTTGAAGTAGTCCGGCCGGGTGGCTACACCTTC
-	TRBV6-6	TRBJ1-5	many	CASRPGGTFNNQPQHF	TGTGCCAGCAGGCCAGGAGGGACCTTTAACAATCAGCCCCAGCATTTT
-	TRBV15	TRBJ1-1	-	CATSRAGEVGETEAFF	TGTGCCACCAGCAGAGCGGGGGAGGTAGGGGAGACTGAAGCTTTCTTT
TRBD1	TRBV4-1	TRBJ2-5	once	CASSQEGTGGETQYF	TGCGCCAGCAGCCAAGAAGGTACAGGGGGAGAGACCCAGTACTTC
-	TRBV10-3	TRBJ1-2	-	CAMRDRINYGYTF	TGTGCCATGCGGGACCGCATAAACTATGGCTACACCTTC
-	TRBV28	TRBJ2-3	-	CASSSTGASTDTQYF	TGTGCCAGCAGTTCGACAGGTGCTAGCACAGATACGCAGTATTTT
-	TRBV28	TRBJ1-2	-	CASSSGYDYGYTF	TGTGCCAGCAGTTCCGGGTATGACTATGGCTACACCTTC
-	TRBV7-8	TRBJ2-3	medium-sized	CASSLGGGGTDTQYF	TGTGCCAGCAGCTTGGGAGGGGGTGGCACAGATACGCAGTATTTT
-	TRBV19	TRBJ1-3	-	CASRTPGTAENTIYF	TGTGCCAGTAGAACCCCCGGTACAGCCGAAAACACCATATATTTT
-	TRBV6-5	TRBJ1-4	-	CASSSTRGNEKLFF	TGTGCCAGCAGTAGCACCAGGGGTAATGAAAAACTGTTTTTT
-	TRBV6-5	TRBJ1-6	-	CASSYSGRDSPLHF	TGTGCCAGCAGTTACTCGGGCAGGGATTCACCCCTCCACTTT
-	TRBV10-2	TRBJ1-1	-	CASRVGGGTEAFF	TGCGCCAGCAGAGTAGGGGGGGGGACTGAAGCTTTCTTT
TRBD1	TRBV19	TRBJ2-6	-	CASSISQGANSGANVLTF	TGTGCCAGTAGTATCTCGCAGGGGGCTAACTCTGGGGCCAACGTCCTGACTTTC
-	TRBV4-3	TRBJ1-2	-	CASSQDLQGKGNYGYTF	TGCGCCAGCAGCCAAGATTTGCAGGGTAAAGGTAACTATGGCTACACCTTC
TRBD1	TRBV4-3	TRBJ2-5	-	CASSQEGQGARETQYF	TGCGCCAGCAGCCAAGAGGGACAGGGGGCTCGGGAGACCCAGTACTTC
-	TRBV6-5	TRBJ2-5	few	CASTTGLVETQYF	TGTGCCAGCACCACGGGTCTAGTGGAGACCCAGTACTTC
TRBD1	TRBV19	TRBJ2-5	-	CASSWTGTPQETQYF	TGTGCCAGTAGTTGGACAGGTACCCCACAAGAGACCCAGTACTTC
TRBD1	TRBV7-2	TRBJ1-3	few	CASSFRGPGNTIYF	TGTGCCAGCAGCTTCAGGGGGCCTGGAAACACCATATATTTT
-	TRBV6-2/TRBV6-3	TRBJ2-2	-	CASSDLYSAGANTGELFF	TGTGCCAGCAGTGACCTATATTCAGCAGGCGCGAACACCGGGGAGCTGTTTTTT
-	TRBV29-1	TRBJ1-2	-	CSVGEVRNYGYTF	TGCAGCGTTGGGGAGGTGAGGAACTATGGCTACACCTTC
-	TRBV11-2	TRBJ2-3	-	CASSLDHYPQRGQTTDTQYF	TGTGCCAGCAGCTTAGATCACTACCCCCAAAGAGGGCAAACCACAGATACGCAGTATTTT
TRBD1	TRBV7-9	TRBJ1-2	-	CASSRGTAKIYGYTF	TGTGCCAGCAGTCGCGGGACAGCGAAAATCTATGGCTACACCTTC
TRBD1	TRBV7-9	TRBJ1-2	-	CASSLWQGTGIYGYTF	TGTGCCAGCAGCTTATGGCAAGGGACAGGGATCTATGGCTACACCTTC
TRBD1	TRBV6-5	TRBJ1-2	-	CASRNRGEDGYTF	TGTGCCAGCAGAAACAGGGGGGAAGATGGCTACACCTTC
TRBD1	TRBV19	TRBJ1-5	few	CASSIRQGDQPQHF	TGTGCCAGTAGTATTAGACAGGGCGATCAGCCCCAGCATTTT
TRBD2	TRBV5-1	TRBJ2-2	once	CASSLDSGVNTGELFF	TGCGCCAGCAGCTTGGATAGCGGGGTGAACACCGGGGAGCTGTTTTTT
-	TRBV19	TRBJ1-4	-	CASSSRTERNEKLFF	TGTGCCAGTAGTTCTCGGACTGAAAGGAATGAAAAACTGTTTTTT
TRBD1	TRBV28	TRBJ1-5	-	CASSLGQPYQPQHF	TGTGCCAGCAGTTTGGGACAGCCGTATCAGCCCCAGCATTTT
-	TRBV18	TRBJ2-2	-	CASSPKSRGTGELFF	TGTGCCAGCTCACCGAAAAGTCGGGGCACCGGGGAGCTGTTTTTT
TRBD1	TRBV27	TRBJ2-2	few	CASRRAGQGVTGELFF	TGTGCCAGCAGGCGGGCGGGACAGGGTGTCACCGGGGAGCTGTTTTTT
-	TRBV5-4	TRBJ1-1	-	CASSFGTMNTEAFF	TGTGCCAGCAGCTTTGGGACAATGAACACTGAAGCTTTCTTT
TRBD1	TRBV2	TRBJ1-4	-	CASSGGDRAGEKLFF	TGTGCCAGCAGTGGGGGGGACAGGGCGGGCGAAAAACTGTTTTTT
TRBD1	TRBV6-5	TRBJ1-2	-	CASTQGATGGYTF	TGTGCCAGCACACAGGGGGCTACTGGTGGCTACACCTTC
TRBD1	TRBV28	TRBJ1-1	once	CASRTDYGQGAGAFF	TGTGCCAGCAGAACGGACTACGGGCAGGGGGCCGGAGCTTTCTTT
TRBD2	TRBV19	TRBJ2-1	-	CASSILAGAFNEQFF	TGTGCCAGTAGTATACTAGCGGGCGCTTTCAATGAGCAGTTCTTC
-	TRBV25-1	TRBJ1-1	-	CASSDSAGVGAFF	TGTGCCAGCAGTGATTCCGCAGGGGTTGGCGCTTTCTTT